The 7 T cell receptor beta chains in this list originate from one sample, sequenced in a study of blood T cell repertoires in COVID-19. Some clones are missing from TCRdb's copy, which holds only in-frame ones; the method was immunoSEQ multiplex PCR. The sample contains tens of thousands of clones, 85% to 90% of which appear only once. Sequenced material: peripheral blood. The receptors were gathered from a man at least 80 years old with active or convalescent COVID-19.

The V call is TRBV9, the J call TRBJ2-4; D is ambiguous. CDR1 SGDLS and CDR2 YYNGEE come from the germline V gene. V lost 7 bases and J 1 base, leaving 18 bases between the germline ends. This CDR3 region has 16 residues. The CDR3 loop is CASSTDDRVAKNIQYF. CDR3 nucleotides: TGTGCCAGCTCGACCGACGATCGGGTGGCCAAAAACATTCAGTACTTC. The full variable domain, its missing parts supplied by reference TRBV9 and TRBJ2-4, is DSGVTQTPKHLITATGQRVTLRCSPRSGDLSVYWYQQSLDQGLQFLIQYYNGEERAKGNILERFSAQQFPDLHSELNLSSLELGDSALYFCASSTDDRVAKNIQYFGAGTRLSVL.

V is TRBV5-1 and J is TRBJ2-1, with a possible D match to TRBD2 (6 bases). Germline-derived CDR1 and CDR2 are SGHRS and YFSETQ. V lost 5 bases, J lost 8 bases, and 11 bases lay in between. The CDR3 is 12 residues long. The CDR3 loop is CASRLGGDEQFF. DNA of the CDR3: TGCGCCAGCAGGCTTGGAGGGGATGAGCAGTTCTTC.

This chain joins TRBV2 and TRBJ2-2; TRBD2 aligns across 11 bases. J lost 7 bases, V lost 6 bases, and 10 bases had no gene match. Germline V gives CDR1 SNHLY, CDR2 FYNNEI. This CDR3 contains 16 residues. CDR3 in amino acids: CASSRLAGKNGGELFF. CDR3 in DNA: TGTGCCAGCAGCCGACTAGCGGGAAAGAACGGCGGGGAGCTGTTTTTT.

V gene TRBV5-8 combines with J gene TRBJ1-5; D remains unclear. Trimming left V 0 bases short and J 2 bases short, with 9 bases between. The germline V gene encodes CDR1 SGHTS and CDR2 YDEGEE. The CDR3 totals 15 residues. The CDR3 DNA reads as TGTGCCAGCAGCTTGGAGTACGGGGGCAATCAGCCCCAGCATTTT. Translation: CASSLEYGGNQPQHF.

The chain has TRBV7-9 and TRBJ1-2; TRBD1 matches 7 bases. This CDR3 region has 14 residues. Germline CDR1 SEHNR, CDR2 FQNEAQ (reference sequence). V shed 4 bases and J 3 bases; nucleotides not matched to a gene: 5. In nucleotides, the CDR3 is TGTGCCAGCAGCTACGCGGGACAGTACTATGGCTACACCTTC. Encoded protein: CASSYAGQYYGYTF.

J is TRBJ1-3 and V is TRBV19, with D possibly being TRBD1 (6 bases). This CDR3 is built from 15 residues. From germline, CDR1 is LNHDA and CDR2 SQIVND (reference sequence). The V end was cut by 11 bases, the J end by 0 bases, with 17 bases between. CDR3 loop: CAAAQGPDSGNTIYF. In DNA, the CDR3 is TGTGCCGCCGCCCAGGGGCCAGACTCTGGAAACACCATATATTTT.

The chain couples TRBV4-1 to TRBJ1-1, with D uncertain. The CDR3 spans 14 residues. Germline lookup yields CDR1 MGHRA and CDR2 YSYEKL. The V end was cut by 5 bases, the J end by 2 bases, with 12 bases between. The CDR3 sequence: CASSARNLNTEAFF. Written as DNA, the CDR3 is TGCGCCAGCAGCGCCAGGAACCTAAACACTGAAGCTTTCTTT.